Following are 11 T cell receptor beta chains from one sample sequenced in a study of human thymus T cells. Corrective cardiac surgery supplied the resected thymus tissue. Only in-frame clones appear in the TCRdb table, and some are missing; sequencing was by immunoSEQ multiplex PCR. The sample has 100,000 to 150,000 clones, 90% to 95% seen once. Sequenced material: thymus tissue. These TCRs come from a boy in the first two years of life with a congenital heart defect but otherwise immunologically healthy.

CDR3 region: CASSRGLMNTEAFF. The CDR3 DNA reads TGTGCCAGCAGCAGGGGGCTTATGAACACTGAAGCTTTCTTT. The chain couples TRBV11-2 to TRBJ1-1; 7 nucleotides match TRBD1. V gave up 5 bases and J gave up 0 bases; unmatched junction bases: 3. Germline assignment: CDR1 SGHAT and CDR2 FQNNGV. This CDR3 has 14 residues.

J is TRBJ1-3 and V is TRBV15, with TRBD1 matching 8 bases. V shed 5 bases, J shed 3 bases, and the junction held 9 bases outside the gene matches. The CDR3 runs 16 residues. Germline V lookup: CDR1 LNHNV, CDR2 YYDKDF (reference sequence). DNA for the CDR3: TGTGCCACCAGCCCCCGGGACAGGCTGTATGGAAACACCATATATTTT. This sequence encodes CATSPRDRLYGNTIYF.

This chain links TRBV5-6 with TRBJ2-1; D is ambiguous. This CDR3 comprises 16 residues. Germline V CDR1 and CDR2: SGHDT, YYEEEE. Trimming cost V 1 base and J 0 bases, with 11 bases left between them. CDR3 sequence reads: CASSLPGSSSYNEQFF. CDR3 coding DNA: TGTGCCAGCAGCTTGCCAGGCTCGAGCTCCTACAATGAGCAGTTCTTC. The full variable domain, in which reference TRBV5-6 and TRBJ2-1 provide the parts outside the CDR3, is DAGVTQSPTHLIKTRGQQVTLRCSPKSGHDTVSWYQQALGQGPQFIFQYYEEEERQRGNFPDRFSGHQFPNYSSELNVNALLLGDSALYLCASSLPGSSSYNEQFFGPGTRLTVL.

The chain carries TRBV30 and TRBJ2-3; TRBD2 is a possible D gene (6 bases). Germline V gives CDR1 GTSNPN, CDR2 SVGIG (reference sequence). V was pared by 0 bases and J by 3 bases, with 16 bases between. This CDR3 contains 16 residues. CDR3 sequence reads: CAWSVIGGAGTDTQYF. The CDR3 region has the DNA TGTGCCTGGAGTGTAATTGGCGGGGCGGGGACAGATACGCAGTATTTT.

The chain links TRBV14 to TRBJ2-3; D perhaps matches TRBD2 (5 bases). The CDR3 loop spans 18 amino acids. V was pared by 0 bases and J by 2 bases, with 18 bases between. CDR1 and CDR2 from the germline V gene are SGHDN and FVKESK. CDR3 DNA: TGTGCCAGCAGCCAAGATGCGGGCCTTCAACAGAACACAGATACGCAGTATTTT. This sequence encodes CASSQDAGLQQNTDTQYF.

This clone appeared once. This chain uses TRBV7-2 with TRBJ1-2; D remains ambiguous. V lost 4 bases to trimming and J lost 6 bases, with 18 bases between them. CDR3 length equals 15 residues. Germline assignment: CDR1 SGHTA and CDR2 FQGNSA. Here the CDR3 DNA reads TGTGCCAGCAGCTCTCCGGGATCCCTCATCGATGGCTACACCTTC. This sequence encodes CASSSPGSLIDGYTF.

The chain has TRBV6-1 and TRBJ1-5; the D gene is possibly TRBD1 (5 bases). Between the trimmed V and J ends, which lost 2 bases and 5 bases, there was a span of 19 bases. The CDR3 is 17 amino acids. Germline-derived CDR1 and CDR2 are MNHNS and SASEGT. The CDR3 loop reads CASSENRTTNEHQPQHF. The CDR3 DNA sequence: TGTGCCAGCAGTGAAAATCGGACAACTAATGAACATCAGCCCCAGCATTTT.

The V gene is TRBV7-9, the J gene TRBJ1-6; D is perhaps TRBD1 (5 bases). With 4 bases removed from V and 4 bases from J, the gap between germline ends came to 11 bases. The CDR3 is made up of 15 amino acids. Germline values: CDR1 SEHNR, CDR2 FQNEAQ (reference sequence). CDR3 loop: CASSYRDLYNSPLHF. The CDR3 region has the DNA TGTGCCAGCAGCTACCGGGACCTTTATAATTCACCCCTCCACTTT.

The V call is TRBV9, the J call TRBJ2-5, with 12 bases that match TRBD2. In germline, CDR1 is SGDLS, CDR2 YYNGEE. This CDR3 comprises 17 residues. J lost 4 bases, V lost 4 bases, and 11 bases had no gene match. CDR3 sequence (DNA): TGTGCCAGCAGCCTTTCCGAACTAGCGGGGGGAGGAGAGACCCAGTACTTC. It yields the protein CASSLSELAGGGETQYF.

The genes are TRBV4-3 and TRBJ2-1, with D unresolved. Trimming took 7 bases from V and 3 from J, leaving 4 bases between them. CDR3 size: 11 residues. The germline gives CDR1 LGHNA, CDR2 YSLEER. In DNA, the CDR3 is TGCGCCAGCACTGGCTACAATGAGCAGTTCTTC. It encodes CASTGYNEQFF.

The V and J genes are TRBV5-4 and TRBJ1-2; perhaps TRBD1 as D (6 bases). The length of the CDR3 is 17 residues. V gave up 4 bases and J gave up 0 bases, with 19 bases separating them. Looked up from germline, CDR1 is SGHNT and CDR2 is YYREEE (reference sequence). The chain's CDR3 is CASSDSPGGLANYGYTF. The CDR3 DNA reads as TGTGCCAGCAGCGACTCACCGGGGGGGCTCGCTAACTATGGCTACACCTTC. The full variable domain, with the rest looked up from reference TRBV5-4 and TRBJ1-2, is ETGVTQSPTHLIKTRGQQVTLRCSSQSGHNTVSWYQQALGQGPQFIFQYYREEENGRGNFPPRFSGLQFPNYSSELNVNALELDDSALYLCASSDSPGGLANYGYTFGSGTRLTVV.